The next 9 T cell receptor beta chains were all read from a single sample in a study of regulatory T cells in long-lasting Graves disease. Time point: newly diagnosed GD, antithyroid drugs for less than 3 months. TCR sequences were obtained from RNA taken from PBMCs. The authors built TCR beta libraries using iRepertoire HTBI primers and Arm-PCR of CDR3 regions. Each CDR3 protein is one row after TCRdb ran MiXCR on the multiplex PCR reads. Of hundreds of thousands of distinct CDR3 sequences listed, approximately 12% are singletons. These records were also assigned to another study, of T cells in Graves' hyperthyroidism and ophthalmopathy.

This material consisted of peripheral blood mononuclear cells (PBMCs), taken at new diagnosis, from a patient treated with antithyroid drugs. The receptors stem from a woman aged 25 to 39 with Graves disease.

In its sample, this clonotype was seen many times. The chain has TRBV6-5 and TRBJ2-1; 8 bases agree with TRBD1. The junction had 4 bases not matched to a gene; V was cut back by 2 bases and J by 4 bases. The germline CDR1 and CDR2 sequences are MNHEY and SVGAGI. CDR3 length equals 15 residues. In DNA form, the CDR3 reads TGTGCCAGCAGTTACCAGACAGGGGATTACAATGAGCAGTTCTTC. Amino acid sequence: CASSYQTGDYNEQFF.

The table lists this clonotype with many counts. The chain combines TRBV7-2 with TRBJ2-1; 7 bases align to TRBD2. Trimming at V came to 0 bases and at J to 9 bases, leaving 11 bases not matched to a gene. This CDR3 comprises 16 residues. The V gene's germline CDR1 is SGHTA and CDR2 FQGNSA. This CDR3 reads CASSLAPGGGSREQFF. The CDR3 DNA follows: TGTGCCAGCAGCTTAGCCCCGGGGGGTGGATCTCGTGAGCAGTTCTTC.

This clonotype came up a few times. This chain uses TRBV5-1 with TRBJ2-7; D unclear. Germline V gene lookup returns CDR1 SGHRS and CDR2 YFSETQ. This CDR3 has 13 residues. Trimming shortened V by 1 base and J by 6 bases, and 11 bases separated the two germline ends. The CDR3 bases are TGCGCCAGCAGCTTGCAGATAGATCGCGAGCAGTACTTC. Amino acids: CASSLQIDREQYF. Drawing the rest from reference TRBV5-1 and TRBJ2-7, the complete variable domain is KAGVTQTPRYLIKTRGQQVTLSCSPISGHRSVSWYQQTPGQGLQFLFEYFSETQRNKGNFPGRFSGRQFSNSRSEMNVSTLELGDSALYLCASSLQIDREQYFGPGTRLTVT.

A word on this clonotype: A far bigger clonotype differs at one base, so this is likely a read error. This rearrangement joins TRBV2 to TRBJ2-1, with D tentatively TRBD2 (6 bases). Looked up from germline, CDR1 is SNHLY and CDR2 is FYNNEI. V was clipped by 1 base and J by 13 bases, with 11 bases between them. This CDR3 contains 12 residues. CDR3 sequence (DNA): TGTGCCAGCAGTGAAGGGAGGGAGACCCAGTTCTTC. This sequence encodes CASSEGRETQFF.

The sample holds many counts of this clonotype. This CDR3 reads CASSYRFTDTQYF. As DNA, the CDR3 is TGTGCCAGCAGTTACCGATTCACAGATACGCAGTATTTT. J is TRBJ2-3 and V is TRBV6-5; D is unresolved. From germline, CDR1 is MNHEY and CDR2 SVGAGI. The CDR3 runs 13 residues. Trimming cost V 2 bases and J 2 bases, with 5 bases left between them.

This clonotype was seen repeatedly, ten times or more. The CDR3 spells CASTLEATAYEQYF. CDR3 nucleotides: TGTGCCAGCACCTTAGAGGCTACGGCCTACGAGCAGTACTTC. The V call is TRBV6-1, the J call TRBJ2-7; D gene uncertain. V was trimmed by 7 bases and J by 2 bases, leaving 15 bases between them. The germline V gene encodes CDR1 MNHNS and CDR2 SASEGT. The CDR3 extends over 14 amino acids.

This clonotype showed up just a few times. This chain links TRBV29-1 with TRBJ2-3; the match to TRBD1 covers 7 bases. Germline lookup yields CDR1 SQVTM and CDR2 ANQGSEA. This CDR3 has 18 residues. The J segment lost 0 bases and the V segment lost 0 bases, leaving 12 bases of the junction unmatched. CDR3 coding DNA: TGCAGCGTTGAAGATTGGGACAGTGGAAAACTAAGCACAGATACGCAGTATTTT. Amino acids: CSVEDWDSGKLSTDTQYF.

In this sample, this clonotype turned up many times. V usage is TRBV27 and J usage is TRBJ2-7, with TRBD1 as a possible D gene (5 bases). CDR1 is MNHEY, CDR2 SMNVEV, per germline (reference sequence). The germline V and J ends were trimmed by 4 bases and 3 bases, with 16 bases remaining between them. This CDR3 is 15 amino acids long. The CDR3 loop is CASSSQGRRDYEQYF. In DNA form, the CDR3 reads TGTGCCAGCAGTTCTCAGGGTAGACGCGACTACGAGCAGTACTTC.

This clonotype was picked up many times. The chain employs TRBV2 and TRBJ2-1; D tentatively reads TRBD1 or TRBD2 (5 bases each). CDR1 is SNHLY, CDR2 FYNNEI, per germline. The V gene lost 6 bases and the J gene lost 0 bases, with 12 bases spanning the gap. The CDR3 has 15 amino acids. CDR3 in amino acids: CASRTGTISYNEQFF. The CDR3 DNA follows: TGTGCCAGCAGAACCGGGACGATCTCCTACAATGAGCAGTTCTTC.